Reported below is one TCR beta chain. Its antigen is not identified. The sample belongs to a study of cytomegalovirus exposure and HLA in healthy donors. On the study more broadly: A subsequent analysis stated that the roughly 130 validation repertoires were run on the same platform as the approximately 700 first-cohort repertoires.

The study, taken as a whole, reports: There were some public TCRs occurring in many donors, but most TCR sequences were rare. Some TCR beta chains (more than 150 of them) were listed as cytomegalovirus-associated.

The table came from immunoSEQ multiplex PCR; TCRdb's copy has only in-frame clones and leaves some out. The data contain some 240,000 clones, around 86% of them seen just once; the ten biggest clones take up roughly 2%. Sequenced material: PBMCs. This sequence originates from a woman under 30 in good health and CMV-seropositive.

The CDR3 region is CASSLEDSYTF. The CDR3 DNA reads TGTGCCAGCAGTCTCGAGGATAGCTACACCTTC. V is TRBV28 and J is TRBJ1-2; D remains ambiguous. V was shortened by 5 bases and J by 9 bases, with 10 bases between the two germline ends. The CDR3 totals 11 residues. The germline gives CDR1 MDHEN, CDR2 SYDVKM.